Given below is one T cell receptor (beta chain) in context. There is no known antigen for this receptor. Per-base qualities were not stored, and no clone one base away is much larger. The donors were healthy, HIV-negative adults who had no recently reported acute infections or vaccinations. Every donor was a Caucasian adult living in Nashville, Tennessee, USA. For unsorted samples, approximately 84 million PBMCs were counted, and genomic DNA was extracted using the QIAamp DNA Blood Mini kit. Blood was obtained by leukapheresis, after which PBMCs were separated by Ficoll-Histopaque density gradient centrifugation and cryopreserved in liquid nitrogen vapor phase. Using the deep immunoSEQ assay, TCR CDR3 regions were amplified from genomic DNA by multiplex PCR. For each cell subset, the extracted genomic DNA was distributed evenly across all wells of several immunoSEQ 96-well plates, and each plate served as one replicate. Each replicate PCR for unsorted PBMC received 300 to 350 ng genomic DNA, equal to 25,000 to 30,000 T cell genomes. Ten immunoSEQ deep assay plates were used to sequence the unsorted PBMC genomic DNA. Purified libraries were quantified with a Qubit 3.0 fluorometer, sized on a Bioanalyzer 2100, and re-quantified with the KAPA Library Quantification kit. Each immunoSEQ 96-well plate was sequenced on its own single-read 150-cycle Illumina NextSeq 550 flow cell. The authors processed their data as follows. Because the immunoSEQ output held only junctional sequences and lacked quality scores, the filtering could not match the filtering applied to full-length reads. Sequences were annotated with PyIR, a Python wrapper for IgBLAST v1.9, using IMGT germline references to assign V/J genes and CDR3. Reads were filtered out if the reads had weak V/J assignments (E-value above 1e-6), no CDR3, stop codons, out-of-frame junctions, or ambiguous translated residues. V3J clonotypes were defined as sequences sharing the same inferred V gene, J gene, and CDR3 amino acid sequence. Percentage overlap between repertoires was computed as shared unique clonotypes divided by the size of the smaller repertoire. Three approaches were used to assess repertoire richness: RTK rarefaction, the Chao1 estimator, and Recon v2.1 estimates of unobserved clonotypes. As stored in TCRdb, this immuneACCESS dataset retains in-frame rearrangements with V and J assigned. A fraction of the clones does not appear; measured against another copy, unresolved V genes explain less than half of the discrepancy, and the remainder lacks a known reason. For V, J and clone size, that table is used; D and trimming come from the DNA. This sample comprises 450,000 to 500,000 clones, around four fifths of them detected only once. The ten top clones hold around 12% of the sample.

The data stem from a study of shared clonotypes between healthy human individuals (TCRdb year 2020). Background on the whole study: A couple of women and a few men aged 18 to 49 years were included in the cohort. To estimate repertoire size and how much clonotype sharing occurs between individuals, the study deeply sequenced the blood TCR repertoires of several healthy adults. To increase sequencing depth and limit assay-specific biases, TCR repertoire library preparation and sequencing were carried out by different laboratories using diverse techniques. Between about 0.94 and 8.9 billion PBMCs per donor were obtained by leukapheresis. General conclusions and limits of the study: The genetic and exposure-history diversity represented was limited by the small number of donors. Sampling was restricted to blood, and TCR repertoires in tissues likely differ from the TCR repertoires found in blood. Pairwise subsampling led to the expectation that sequencing depth would affect the degree of clonotype sharing among donors.

The junction carries 8 bases between V and J, which are trimmed by 7 bases and 2 bases respectively. Based on the germline V gene, the CDR1 and CDR2 sequences are MDHEN and SYDVKM. The CDR3 runs 13 residues from the cysteine to the phenylalanine. The kept DNA is CDR3 alone, 39 bases in frame from the first base. The sequence was collected from a woman in her thirties or forties in good health. Some clones in this sample may be carry-over from other donors' samples. Specimen: PBMCs. This chain is built from TRBV28 and TRBJ1-4; no D gene can be assigned with confidence. The CDR3 loop reads CASMLGTNEKLFF. The nucleotides are TGTGCCAGCATGCTAGGGACTAATGAAAAACTGTTTTTT.